The text below deals with one T cell receptor beta chain. What it binds is unknown. J gave up 1 base and V 0 bases, and 5 bases lay outside the gene matches. This CDR3 is built from 17 residues. Germline assignment: CDR1 MNHEY and CDR2 SMNVEV (reference sequence). The sample originates from a study of T cell repertoires in cytomegalovirus infection. Across the study: A matching HLA type, together with CMV infection, was signaled by public TCR beta signatures.

General study points: Pooled public TCR beta family frequency picked out CMV carriers with the relevant HLA. There were HLA-C-restricted CMV-specific TCR beta clonotypes dominating the ex vivo response.

TCRdb processed the reads anew with MiXCR; each CDR3 protein has one entry. This table holds 200,000 or so distinct CDR3 sequences, 28% found once. Sequencing was done on a sample of PBMCs. This chain joins TRBV27 and TRBJ2-4; the match to TRBD2 covers 8 bases. This sequence originates from a human donor in good health (CMV status not recorded). Some clones in this sample may be carry-over from other donors' samples. The CDR3 region has the DNA TGTGCCAGCAGTTTATCGTCCGGGGGGGGGGCCAAAAACATTCAGTACTTC. Translating gives CASSLSSGGGAKNIQYF.